This T cell receptor (beta chain) came from a study of shared clonotypes between healthy human individuals. Study-level background: CD4 naive and CD4 memory each took three plates per donor, while CD8 naive took two and CD8 memory one.

The germline V gene encodes CDR1 SGHAT and CDR2 FQNNGV. V lost 5 bases and J lost 1, with 6 bases in between. The CDR3 totals 13 residues. Positively selected for CCR7, the CD45RO-negative cells used as naive CD8 cells excluded terminally differentiated effector memory CD45RA+ cells. Clones were sequenced by immunoSEQ multiplex PCR, and TCRdb holds only the in-frame ones, with some missing. There are some 1,900,000 clones in the sample; about 94% occur only once, and 1% to 1.5% lies in the top ten. This TCR was sampled from a man in his late teens or twenties in good health. V is TRBV11-2 and J is TRBJ1-3; D call uncertain. The source material was naive CD8+ T cells sorted from blood. CDR3 bases: TGTGCCAGCAGCGGGGATTCTGGAAACACCATATATTTT. Translation: CASSGDSGNTIYF.